What follows are 25 T cell receptor beta chains derived from one specimen sequenced in a study of blood T cell repertoires in COVID-19. Libraries were prepared by immunoSEQ multiplex PCR; TCRdb keeps only in-frame clonotypes and omits some of them. Here the sample spans roughly 150,000 clones, more than 65% being singletons. Material: peripheral blood. These receptors originate from a woman aged 50 to 60 with acute or convalescent COVID-19.

V usage is TRBV2 and J usage is TRBJ1-1; the match to TRBD1 covers 7 bases. This CDR3 comprises 15 residues. The junction had 12 bases not matched to a gene; V was cut back by 7 bases and J by 4 bases. Germline assignment: CDR1 SNHLY and CDR2 FYNNEI. The CDR3 loop is CASKRATGSFTEAFF. The CDR3 nucleotides read TGTGCCAGCAAGAGAGCGACAGGGAGTTTCACTGAAGCTTTCTTT.

This chain joins TRBV6-2 or TRBV6-3 and TRBJ1-2, with D possibly being TRBD1 (6 bases). Germline-derived CDR1 and CDR2 are MNHEY and SVGEGT. V was pared by 3 bases and J by 6 bases, with 8 bases between. This CDR3 has 12 amino acids. CDR3 nucleotide sequence: TGTGCCAGCAGTTATCAGGGGAATGGCTACACCTTC. This translates into CASSYQGNGYTF.

The chain carries TRBV7-3 and TRBJ2-3; TRBD2 agrees at 12 bases. CDR1 and CDR2 (germline): SGHTA, FQGTGA. The junction had 4 bases not matched to a gene; V was cut back by 5 bases and J by 7 bases. The CDR3 spans 14 residues. The CDR3 DNA reads as TGTGCCAGCAGCCTGACTAGCGGGAGACATACGCAGTATTTT. This codes for CASSLTSGRHTQYF.

The J gene is TRBJ1-5, the V gene TRBV4-2; D is ambiguous. V was clipped by 5 bases and J by 0 bases, with 8 bases between them. Germline V gene sequence: CDR1 LGHNA, CDR2 YNFKEQ. CDR3 length: 14 residues. This CDR3 reads CASSTVYSNQPQHF. The CDR3 DNA is TGTGCCAGCAGCACAGTTTATAGCAATCAGCCCCAGCATTTT.

This sequence joins TRBV7-7 and TRBJ2-1, with a tentative D call TRBD1 (6 bases). This CDR3 has 15 amino acids. Germline loops: CDR1 SSHAT, CDR2 FNYEAQ (reference sequence). The V gene lost 8 bases and the J gene lost 1 base, with 15 bases spanning the gap. The CDR3 is CASSLGAISYNEQFF. In nucleotides, the CDR3 is TGTGCCAGCTCATTGGGGGCGATATCCTACAATGAGCAGTTCTTC.

V is TRBV5-1 and J is TRBJ1-3; 8 nucleotides agree with TRBD1. There are 16 residues in the CDR3. Per germline, CDR1 SGHRS and CDR2 YFSETQ. V lost 3 bases, J lost 0 bases, and 5 bases stayed unmatched. The CDR3 region has the DNA TGCGCCAGCAGCTACGGACAGGGTTACTCTGGAAACACCATATATTTT. This encodes CASSYGQGYSGNTIYF.

This clone was seen only a few times. The rearrangement uses TRBV10-1 and TRBJ2-7, with 7 bases identical to TRBD1. In germline, CDR1 is WNHNN, CDR2 SYGVQD (reference sequence). The CDR3 length is 14 residues. Losses at the gene ends were 3 bases for V and 1 base for J; bases not matched to a gene: 3. The CDR3 region has the DNA TGCGCCAGCAGTGACCCGGGACAGTCCTACGAGCAGTACTTC. It encodes CASSDPGQSYEQYF.

The chain joins TRBV3-1 (or the pseudogene TRBV3-2) to TRBJ2-1; no firm D call. V lost 6 bases and J 8 bases, leaving 8 bases between the germline ends. This CDR3 contains 11 residues. Germline V gives CDR1 LGHDT, CDR2 YNNKEL (reference sequence). CDR3 protein: CASRRSDEQFF. The CDR3 nucleotides are TGTGCCAGCAGGCGGAGCGATGAGCAGTTCTTC.

CDR3 sequence (DNA): TGTGCTAGTGGTTTACCCACAGGGGCTAGATATGGCTACACCTTC. Translating it yields CASGLPTGARYGYTF. V usage is TRBV12-5 and J usage is TRBJ1-2; TRBD1 matches 7 bases. This CDR3 has 15 amino acids. CDR1 is LGHNT and CDR2 is FRNRAP in the germline V gene. V gave up 3 bases and J gave up 5 bases; unmatched junction bases: 9.

This clone was detected only a few times. This sequence joins TRBV5-1 and TRBJ1-2; 7 nucleotides match TRBD1. With 4 bases clipped from V and 5 bases from J, the junction kept 11 bases outside the gene matches. Germline lookup yields CDR1 SGHRS and CDR2 YFSETQ. CDR3 length: 15 residues. The chain's CDR3 is CASSLHNRGQYGYTF. CDR3 in DNA: TGCGCCAGCAGCCTGCATAACAGGGGACAGTATGGCTACACCTTC. The full variable domain, in which reference TRBV5-1 and TRBJ1-2 provide the parts outside the CDR3, is KAGVTQTPRYLIKTRGQQVTLSCSPISGHRSVSWYQQTPGQGLQFLFEYFSETQRNKGNFPGRFSGRQFSNSRSEMNVSTLELGDSALYLCASSLHNRGQYGYTFGSGTRLTVV.

This chain connects TRBV10-3 to TRBJ1-2; D remains unclear. The CDR3 length is 14 residues. Per germline, CDR1 ENHRY and CDR2 SYGVKD. V lost 10 bases and J lost 0, with 15 bases in between. The CDR3 DNA is TGTGCCACCCATACGGGTGCCCCTAACTATGGCTACACCTTC. It is translated as CATHTGAPNYGYTF.

V is TRBV11-1 and J is TRBJ2-5, with 9 bases that match TRBD2. The CDR3 spans 16 residues. Germline values: CDR1 SGHAT, CDR2 FQDESV (reference sequence). J was trimmed by 3 bases and V by 1 base; bases with no gene match: 6. The CDR3 here is CASSLGMTSGEETQYF. The CDR3 DNA reads TGTGCCAGCAGCTTAGGGATGACTAGCGGCGAAGAGACCCAGTACTTC.

As to this clone: At one end the junction does not follow the germline gene, possibly because of a read error. This chain joins TRBV28 and TRBJ1-2; maybe TRBD1 (5 bases). Per the germline V gene, CDR1 is MDHEN and CDR2 is SYDVKM. The CDR3 length is 12 residues. The CDR3 DNA follows: TGTGCCAGCAGCGGGACTAAGTATGGCTACACCTTC. Protein: CASSGTKYGYTF.

This clone turned up a few times. This chain links TRBV9 with TRBJ1-1; TRBD1 is a possible D gene (6 bases). The CDR3 length is 18 residues. V dropped 0 bases and J dropped 1 base, with 19 bases sitting between them. Germline loops: CDR1 SGDLS, CDR2 YYNGEE. The chain's CDR3 is CASSVGNHGGLGNTEAFF. The CDR3 DNA reads as TGTGCCAGCAGCGTAGGTAATCACGGGGGGCTGGGGAACACTGAAGCTTTCTTT.

The V gene is TRBV19, the J gene TRBJ1-1; 8 bases map to TRBD1. This CDR3 comprises 14 residues. Per germline, CDR1 LNHDA and CDR2 SQIVND (reference sequence). Trimming removed 5 bases from V and 8 bases from J; junction bases left unmatched: 10. CDR3 sequence: CASSQPTGGTEAFF. The CDR3, as DNA: TGTGCCAGTAGTCAGCCCACAGGGGGAACCGAAGCTTTCTTT.

The chain couples TRBV3-1 (or the pseudogene TRBV3-2) to TRBJ1-1; no reliable D call. Per the germline V gene, CDR1 is LGHDT and CDR2 is YNNKEL (reference sequence). The CDR3 covers 16 residues. The V gene lost 6 bases and the J gene lost 1 base, with 18 bases spanning the gap. The CDR3 region has the DNA TGTGCCAGCAGACGAGGTAGCGGGCTCCAGAACACTGAAGCTTTCTTT. Translating gives CASRRGSGLQNTEAFF.

In this sample, this clone turned up a few times. The chain uses TRBV3-1 (or the pseudogene TRBV3-2) and TRBJ1-1; 11 bases agree with TRBD1. The germline V gene has CDR1 LGHDT and CDR2 YNNKEL (reference sequence). There are 12 residues in the CDR3. With V trimmed by 4 bases and J by 12 bases, 4 bases remained unmatched. CDR3 sequence: CASSLGQGATFF. CDR3 coding DNA: TGTGCCAGCAGCCTTGGACAGGGGGCGACTTTCTTT.

In regard to this clone: Other DNA sequences in the sample encode the same CDR3. The chain has TRBV10-1 and TRBJ1-1; D call uncertain. In germline, CDR1 is WNHNN, CDR2 SYGVQD (reference sequence). Trimming removed 3 bases at V and 1 base at J, with 3 bases between. This CDR3 is 12 amino acids long. Written as DNA, the CDR3 is TGCGCCAGCAGTGACCGGAACACTGAAGCTTTCTTT. Its translation is CASSDRNTEAFF.

The rearrangement links TRBV5-1 to TRBJ2-2, with 8 nucleotides matching TRBD2. CDR3 size: 15 residues. The V gene's germline CDR1 is SGHRS and CDR2 YFSETQ. The V gene end was trimmed by 2 bases and the J gene end by 6 bases; junction bases not matched to a gene: 6. The CDR3 DNA reads TGCGCCAGCAGCTTTTTAGCGGGAAGGGCCGGGGAGCTGTTTTTT. It is translated as CASSFLAGRAGELFF.

V is TRBV20-1 and J is TRBJ1-2; no clear D gene. Trimming took 5 bases from V and 7 from J, leaving 11 bases between them. The CDR3 covers 11 residues. The germline gives CDR1 DFQATT, CDR2 SNEGSKA (reference sequence). CDR3 sequence reads: CSAWGGRGYTF. DNA of the CDR3: TGCAGTGCTTGGGGAGGACGTGGCTACACCTTC.

This chain links TRBV16 with TRBJ1-2; D is unclear. This CDR3 region has 13 residues. V lost 2 bases, J lost 2 bases, and 6 bases lay in between. Germline assignment: CDR1 KGHSY and CDR2 FQNENV. The chain's CDR3 is CASSQSLNYGYTF. CDR3 nucleotides: TGTGCCAGCAGCCAAAGCCTGAACTATGGCTACACCTTC.

This chain links TRBV20-1 with TRBJ2-7; 7 nucleotides line up with TRBD2. Germline trimming cut 6 bases from V and 2 bases from J; bases unmatched to any gene: 1. Germline V gene data show CDR1 as DFQATT and CDR2 as SNEGSKA (reference sequence). This CDR3 is 11 amino acids long. The CDR3 is CSAAGPYEQYF. The DNA for the CDR3 is TGCAGTGCAGCGGGGCCCTACGAGCAGTACTTC.

This sequence joins TRBV27 and TRBJ1-2, with D maybe TRBD1 (6 bases). This CDR3 has 16 residues. V lost 6 bases and J 4 bases, leaving 21 bases between the germline ends. The germline V gene encodes CDR1 MNHEY and CDR2 SMNVEV (reference sequence). CDR3 sequence reads: CASRRHPGEITYGYTF. CDR3 in DNA: TGTGCCAGCAGAAGACACCCAGGGGAAATTACCTATGGCTACACCTTC.

The V call is TRBV6-6, the J call TRBJ2-7; maybe TRBD1 (5 bases). Trimming shortened V by 0 bases and J by 6 bases, and 6 bases separated the two germline ends. The CDR3 covers 12 residues. Germline CDR1 is MNHNY and CDR2 is SVGAGI (reference sequence). CDR3 coding DNA: TGTGCCAGCAGTTACTCGCAGGGCGAGCAGTACTTC. It yields the protein CASSYSQGEQYF.

The V gene is TRBV5-1, the J gene TRBJ2-5, with 11 bases fitting TRBD1. V trimming: 0 bases; J trimming: 5 bases; junction bases outside the gene matches: 12. Germline CDR1 SGHRS, CDR2 YFSETQ. The CDR3 has 18 residues. The CDR3 reads CASSLGAWTGGVGETQYF. For the CDR3, the DNA is TGCGCCAGCAGCTTGGGCGCATGGACAGGGGGCGTTGGGGAGACCCAGTACTTC. Variable domain in full (rest from reference TRBV5-1 and TRBJ2-5): KAGVTQTPRYLIKTRGQQVTLSCSPISGHRSVSWYQQTPGQGLQFLFEYFSETQRNKGNFPGRFSGRQFSNSRSEMNVSTLELGDSALYLCASSLGAWTGGVGETQYFGPGTRLLVL.